This is a list of T cell receptor beta chains from one sample in a study of blood T cell repertoires in COVID-19. Assay used: immunoSEQ multiplex PCR; TCRdb lists only in-frame clones, some missing. The profile shows some 270,000 clones, 70% to 90% of them singletons. The sample taken for sequencing was peripheral blood. The receptors were sampled from a human donor with COVID-19, enrolled during active disease. The donor label of this sample is uncertain. Each CDR3 is given with its conserved first and last residue. The D gene is left open where the match is weak. Size is stated for part of the rows, as once, few or many counts, or as a class when the clone is expanded.

D	size	V	J	DNA	CDR3
TRBD1	NA	TRBV5-1	TRBJ1-3	TGCGCCAGCAGCTTGGGAGGGGGCGAAAACACCATATATTTT	CASSLGGGENTIYF
NA	NA	TRBV10-3	TRBJ2-3	TGTGCCATCAGTGCAGGGGCCCCAGATACGCAGTATTTT	CAISAGAPDTQYF
NA	NA	TRBV5-8	TRBJ1-2	TGTGCCAGCAGCTTAAGGGGCTCGGACTATGGCTACACCTTC	CASSLRGSDYGYTF
TRBD2	NA	TRBV7-9	TRBJ2-3	TGTGCCAGCAGCGAGGATACTCGAGCGGGAGCTGATACGCAGTATTTT	CASSEDTRAGADTQYF
TRBD1	NA	TRBV19	TRBJ1-1	TGTGCCACCGACGACAGGGCCCAGAACACTGAAGCTTTCTTT	CATDDRAQNTEAFF
TRBD1	few	TRBV19	TRBJ1-5	TGTGCCAGTAGTATTGGGACAGGCGATAGCAATCAGCCCCAGCATTTT	CASSIGTGDSNQPQHF
TRBD2	once	TRBV7-2	TRBJ2-3	TGTGCCAGCAGCCGCGCTAGCGGGAGGGCTGGAGATACGCAGTATTTT	CASSRASGRAGDTQYF
TRBD1	NA	TRBV19	TRBJ2-2	TGTGCCAGTAGTTCACAGGGGGACACCGGGGAGCTGTTTTTT	CASSSQGDTGELFF
TRBD1	NA	TRBV10-3	TRBJ2-7	TGTGCCATCAGTGACCGGGACAGGGGGCAGGAGGAGCAGTACTTC	CAISDRDRGQEEQYF
NA	NA	TRBV7-9	TRBJ1-1	TGTGCCAGCAGCTTAAGTAGTGTCGCTGAAGCTTTCTTT	CASSLSSVAEAFF
TRBD2	NA	TRBV6-8	TRBJ2-3	TGTGCCAGCAGTAGACCCCTAGGGGCGGGAGTGTCCACAGATACGCAGTATTTT	CASSRPLGAGVSTDTQYF
NA	NA	TRBV5-4	TRBJ1-1	TGTGCCAGCAGCCCCGGACAGCGCACTGAAGCTTTCTTT	CASSPGQRTEAFF
TRBD1	NA	TRBV4-1	TRBJ1-1	TGCGCCAGCAGCCAAGCCGCAGGGGGGTTCCTCAGAAACACTGAAGCTTTCTTT	CASSQAAGGFLRNTEAFF
NA	NA	TRBV7-7	TRBJ1-1	TGTGCTAGCAGCTTATTTTTTGGCAGGGGGAACACTGAAGCTTTCTTT	CASSLFFGRGNTEAFF
TRBD2	NA	TRBV3-1/TRBV3-2	TRBJ2-5	TGTGCCAGCAGCCGGGGACTAGCGGGGTACCAAGAGACCCAGTACTTC	CASSRGLAGYQETQYF
TRBD2	NA	TRBV28	TRBJ2-3	TGTGCCCTCAACCGGGCTAGCGGGAGCGGCACAGATACGCAGTATTTT	CALNRASGSGTDTQYF
NA	NA	TRBV7-9	TRBJ1-1	TGTGCCAGCAGCTCAGGGGATCTTGAAGCTTTCTTT	CASSSGDLEAFF
TRBD1	NA	TRBV30	TRBJ2-1	TGTGCCTGGAGTGCCCTGACAGGGTTCGATGAGCAGTTCTTC	CAWSALTGFDEQFF
TRBD1	NA	TRBV9	TRBJ2-7	TGTGCCAGCAGCGTAGCGCCACCCGGGACAGGTAACTACGAGCAGTACTTC	CASSVAPPGTGNYEQYF
NA	NA	TRBV27	TRBJ2-7	TGTGCCAGCAGGGAGGGCTACACCTACGAGCAGTACTTC	CASREGYTYEQYF
NA	NA	TRBV6-6	TRBJ2-3	TGTGCCAGCAGTGGCGGGAGCACAGATACGCAGTATTTT	CASSGGSTDTQYF
NA	NA	TRBV2	TRBJ2-7	TGTGCCAGCAGTGAGGTTCCTCCGGTCTACGAGCAGTACTTC	CASSEVPPVYEQYF
NA	NA	TRBV27	TRBJ1-4	TGTGCCAGCAGTTTATCCCCACCCAACAGGGCTTTTAATGAAAAACTGTTTTTT	CASSLSPPNRAFNEKLFF
TRBD2	NA	TRBV5-5	TRBJ2-1	TGTGCCAGCGAACATGGGGGGAGGGTTACCTACAATGAGCAGTTCTTC	CASEHGGRVTYNEQFF
NA	NA	TRBV30	TRBJ1-1	TGTGCCTGGAGCCCGGACGGAGGGTCTGAAGCTTTCTTT	CAWSPDGGSEAFF
TRBD1	NA	TRBV2	TRBJ1-4	TGTGCCAGCAGACCGGACAGGGGGCCTGGAAAACTGTTTTTT	CASRPDRGPGKLFF
NA	NA	TRBV19	TRBJ1-1	TGTGCCAGTAGTCCCCTCGGGGGGTACACTGAAGCTTTCTTT	CASSPLGGYTEAFF
NA	once	TRBV6-5	TRBJ2-7	TGTGCCAGCAGTTACTCAGGTAGCGCACCCTACGAGCAGTACTTC	CASSYSGSAPYEQYF
TRBD2	NA	TRBV5-4	TRBJ2-2	TGTGCCAGCAGCTTGGATCTCCTAGCGGCGAACACCGGGGAGCTGTTTTTT	CASSLDLLAANTGELFF
TRBD1	NA	TRBV6-5	TRBJ1-3	TGTGCCAGCAGTAGACAGGGTACTACCCACACCATATATTTT	CASSRQGTTHTIYF
NA	NA	TRBV19	TRBJ1-1	TGTGCCAGTAGTATAGATCAGAGGGTAGGGATGAACACTGAAGCTTTCTTT	CASSIDQRVGMNTEAFF
TRBD1	NA	TRBV28	TRBJ1-1	TGTGCCAGCAGTTTACTCACAGGGGTTCACACTGAAGCTTTCTTT	CASSLLTGVHTEAFF
TRBD1	NA	TRBV19	TRBJ1-3	TGTGCCAGTAGTGTCACAGGGGGATCTGGAAACACCATATATTTT	CASSVTGGSGNTIYF
NA	NA	TRBV6-5	TRBJ1-2	TGTGCCAGCAGTTCACACGGGGAAGGAGTTTATGGCTACACCTTC	CASSSHGEGVYGYTF
NA	NA	TRBV28	TRBJ1-6	TGTGCCAGCAGTTTATGGGGGGGAAGGAATTCACCCCTCCACTTT	CASSLWGGRNSPLHF
NA	NA	TRBV4-2	TRBJ2-3	TGTGCCAGCAGCCCCTCCCCCACTAGCACAGATACGCAGTATTTT	CASSPSPTSTDTQYF
TRBD1	NA	TRBV28	TRBJ1-1	TGTGCCAGCAGTCCCGCCGGACAGGGGAAAATGAACACTGAAGCTTTCTTT	CASSPAGQGKMNTEAFF
TRBD1	NA	TRBV28	TRBJ2-7	TGTGCCACCACAGACAGGGGCAACGAGCAGTACTTC	CATTDRGNEQYF
NA	NA	TRBV7-3	TRBJ2-6	TGTGCCAGCAGCTTACCCAGCTCTGGGGCCAACGTCCTGACTTTC	CASSLPSSGANVLTF
TRBD2	NA	TRBV5-4	TRBJ2-1	TGTGCCAGCAGCTTAGCGGGAGGGTCCCTTGACAATGAGCAGTTCTTC	CASSLAGGSLDNEQFF
TRBD1	NA	TRBV11-3	TRBJ2-2	TGTGCCAGCAGCTTAGGACAGGGCTACACCGGGGAGCTGTTTTTT	CASSLGQGYTGELFF
TRBD2	NA	TRBV15	TRBJ2-3	TGTGCCACCAGCAGAGCGTCTAGCGGGGACACAGATACGCAGTATTTT	CATSRASSGDTDTQYF
NA	NA	TRBV3-1/TRBV3-2	TRBJ2-2	TGTGCCAGGTACTACGACAACACCGGGGAGCTGTTTTTT	CARYYDNTGELFF
TRBD1	once	TRBV28	TRBJ1-5	TGTGCCAGCAGTTTCGGCAGGGGGCTTCAGCCCCAGCATTTT	CASSFGRGLQPQHF
NA	NA	TRBV30	TRBJ2-2	TGTGCCTGGAGTGGGGAGAGCACCGGGGAGCTGTTTTTT	CAWSGESTGELFF
TRBD2	NA	TRBV5-4	TRBJ2-7	TGTGCCAGCTCCTCGGGACTAGCCTACGAGCAGTACTTC	CASSSGLAYEQYF
TRBD2	NA	TRBV9	TRBJ2-7	TGTGCCAGCAGCTTCGGGACTAGCGGGCTCTACGAGCAGTACTTC	CASSFGTSGLYEQYF
TRBD1	NA	TRBV5-6	TRBJ1-2	TGTGCCAGCAGCCACCGGGACAGGGGGTTTGATAACTATGGCTACACCTTC	CASSHRDRGFDNYGYTF
TRBD1	NA	TRBV3-1/TRBV3-2	TRBJ1-1	TGTGCCAGCAGCAACGACAGGGGCACTGAAGCTTTCTTT	CASSNDRGTEAFF
NA	NA	TRBV7-2	TRBJ1-2	TGTGCCAGCAGCTTTTTAGGCAGGGGCTATGGCTACACCTTC	CASSFLGRGYGYTF
NA	NA	TRBV5-1	TRBJ1-1	TGCGCCAGCACCCTGTCCCCGGGGGGGCGCACTGAAGCTTTCTTT	CASTLSPGGRTEAFF
NA	NA	TRBV6-5	TRBJ1-1	TGTGCCAGCAGTTACTCAAGAGACTTGAACACTGAAGCTTTCTTT	CASSYSRDLNTEAFF
NA	NA	TRBV7-2	TRBJ2-7	TGTGCCAGCAGCGTTAGCGGTTACTCCTACGAGCAGTACTTC	CASSVSGYSYEQYF
NA	NA	TRBV4-3	TRBJ2-1	TGCGCCAGCAGCCAAGAGGAGACTGGCTTCGGCAATGAGCAGTTCTTC	CASSQEETGFGNEQFF